A selection of T cell receptor beta chains follows, all from one sample in a study of blood T cells in healthy people across ages. TCRdb used MiXCR to reprocess the 5' RACE reads, holding one entry per CDR3 protein. Here the sample spans 750,000 to 950,000 distinct CDR3 sequences, about a quarter being singletons. These same data were also listed under a study on T cells of mothers and their children.

Sequenced: blood. All receptors come from a boy aged 10-17 years in good health. Each CDR3 is given with its conserved first and last residue. Each record gives: clone size, V gene, CDR3 protein. The listing skips clone size in some rows; elsewhere it reads once, few, many or a size class.

>few|TRBV29-1
CSVQVGEQYF
>NA|TRBV20-1
CSARIGTSQETQYF
>few|TRBV18
CASSPPGTEREQYF
>NA|TRBV7-3
CASSPRTGYKAFF
>few|TRBV9
CASSVGDRATRGTIYF
>many|TRBV5-1
CASSLAPGQGYEQYF
>few|TRBV12-3/TRBV12-4
CASSLPYRGHEQYF
>few|TRBV18
CASSPTDSPQYF
>NA|TRBV9
CASSADGGTETQYF
>NA|TRBV6-6
CASSYLSADTQYF
>NA|TRBV12-3/TRBV12-4
CANTIDRVRTGELFF
>few|TRBV5-1
CASSVHRGETQYF
>NA|TRBV5-1
CASSLLGLAGGSNEQFF
>NA|TRBV6-1
CASTLGTGSYEQYF
>few|TRBV28
CASSLRTSGAEEQYF
>NA|TRBV15
CATSRVAGSKYF
>NA|TRBV19
CASSIGDSGRRNSYEQYF
>NA|TRBV3-1
CASSQDLGAREQFF
>few|TRBV5-1
CASSVDYNGGYNEQFF
>NA|TRBV29-1
CSVEGPRRGQNIQYF
>NA|TRBV10-2
CASSGRTGPFSYGYTF
>NA|TRBV5-1
CASTLRGGTGELFF
>NA|TRBV3-1
CASSTGGANIQYF
>few|TRBV20-1
CSARDVGQTGDSPLHF
>few|TRBV11-1
CASSLGADPGELFF
>NA|TRBV28
CASSSGTPETQYF
>NA|TRBV4-1
CASSKPGQGRHEQYF
>once|TRBV2
CASSEDRAGEETQYF
>NA|TRBV5-1
CASSLGRVFSGELFF
>NA|TRBV25-1
CASSEKQSSHNEQFF
>few|TRBV14
CASSQGFDGETQYF
>once|TRBV4-3
CASSADRGGSYEQYF
>few|TRBV20-1
CSGINRVITLF
>NA|TRBV20-1
CSAKGTSGGAVSYEQYF
>few|TRBV20-1
CSASEATNEKLFF
>few|TRBV9
CASSDLGGANVLTF
>few|TRBV18
CASSPRGAHEQYF
>NA|TRBV28
CANSLSRPQETQYF
>NA|TRBV14
CASSPHGSIQPGANVLTF
>NA|TRBV12-3/TRBV12-4
CASSGGTRYQETQYF
>NA|TRBV12-3/TRBV12-4
CASSPGDPSYAEAFF
>once|TRBV5-1
CASSLGAGGAEDGYTF
>few|TRBV12-3/TRBV12-4
CASRMGTVSTDTQYF
>NA|TRBV4-2
CASSQDRGGGNTIYF
>NA|TRBV29-1
CSVAVWDQGTDTQYF